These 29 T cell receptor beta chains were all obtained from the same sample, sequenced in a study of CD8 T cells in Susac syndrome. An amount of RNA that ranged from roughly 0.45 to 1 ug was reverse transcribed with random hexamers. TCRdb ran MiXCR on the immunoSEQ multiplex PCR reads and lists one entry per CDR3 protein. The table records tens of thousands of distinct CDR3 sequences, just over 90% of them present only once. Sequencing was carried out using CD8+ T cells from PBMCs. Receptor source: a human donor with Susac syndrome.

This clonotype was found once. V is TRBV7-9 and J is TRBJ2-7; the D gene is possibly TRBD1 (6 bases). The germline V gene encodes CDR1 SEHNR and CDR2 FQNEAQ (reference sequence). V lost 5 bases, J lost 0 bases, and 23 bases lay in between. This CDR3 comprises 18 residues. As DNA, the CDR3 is TGTGCCAGCAGCCTCTTCGGCTTGGGACAACATCGCTCCTACGAGCAGTACTTC. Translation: CASSLFGLGQHRSYEQYF.

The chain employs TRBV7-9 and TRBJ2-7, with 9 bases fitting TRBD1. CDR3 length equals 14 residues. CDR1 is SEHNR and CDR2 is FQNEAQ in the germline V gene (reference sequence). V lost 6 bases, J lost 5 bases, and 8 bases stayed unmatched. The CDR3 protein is CASSRQQGANEQYF. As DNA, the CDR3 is TGTGCCAGCAGTCGACAACAGGGGGCCAACGAGCAGTACTTC.

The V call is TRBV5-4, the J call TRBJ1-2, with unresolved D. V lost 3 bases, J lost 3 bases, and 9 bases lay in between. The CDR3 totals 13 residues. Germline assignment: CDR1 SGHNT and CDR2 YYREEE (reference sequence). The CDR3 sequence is CASSYPWDYGYTF. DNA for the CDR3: TGTGCCAGCAGCTACCCGTGGGACTATGGCTACACCTTC.

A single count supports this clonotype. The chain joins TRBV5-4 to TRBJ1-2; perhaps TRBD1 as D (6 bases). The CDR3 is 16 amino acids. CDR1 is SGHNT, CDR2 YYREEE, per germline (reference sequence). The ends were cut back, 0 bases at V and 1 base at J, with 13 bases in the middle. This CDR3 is CASSLAEGGFNYGYTF. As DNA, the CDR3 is TGTGCCAGCAGCTTGGCCGAGGGGGGATTTAACTATGGCTACACCTTC.

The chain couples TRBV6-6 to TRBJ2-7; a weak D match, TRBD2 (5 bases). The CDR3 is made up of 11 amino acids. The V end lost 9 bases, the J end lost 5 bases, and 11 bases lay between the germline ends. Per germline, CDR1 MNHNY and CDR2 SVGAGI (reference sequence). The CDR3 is CASNPGNEQYF. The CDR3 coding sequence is TGTGCCAGTAACCCCGGGAACGAGCAGTACTTC.

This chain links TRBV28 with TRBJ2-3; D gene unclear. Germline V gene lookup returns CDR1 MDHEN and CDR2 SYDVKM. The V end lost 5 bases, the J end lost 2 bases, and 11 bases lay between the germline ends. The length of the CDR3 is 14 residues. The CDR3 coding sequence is TGTGCCAGCAGTCGTAGACTTACCACAGATACGCAGTATTTT. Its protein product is CASSRRLTTDTQYF.

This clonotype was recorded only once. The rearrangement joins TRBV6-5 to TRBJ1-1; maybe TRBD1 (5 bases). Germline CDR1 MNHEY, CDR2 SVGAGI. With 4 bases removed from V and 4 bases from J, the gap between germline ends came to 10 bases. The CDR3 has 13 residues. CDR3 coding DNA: TGTGCCAGCAGTTCCTGGGGCGGCACTGAAGCTTTCTTT. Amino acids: CASSSWGGTEAFF.

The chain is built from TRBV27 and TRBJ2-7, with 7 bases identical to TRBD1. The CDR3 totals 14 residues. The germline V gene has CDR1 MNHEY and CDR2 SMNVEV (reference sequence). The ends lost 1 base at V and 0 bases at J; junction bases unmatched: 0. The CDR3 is CASSLWTGSYEQYF. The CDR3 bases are TGTGCCAGCAGTTTATGGACAGGCTCCTACGAGCAGTACTTC.

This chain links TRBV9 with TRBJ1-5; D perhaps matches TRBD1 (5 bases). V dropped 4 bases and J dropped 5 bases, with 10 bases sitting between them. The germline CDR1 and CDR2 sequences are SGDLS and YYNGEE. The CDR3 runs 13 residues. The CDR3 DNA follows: TGTGCCAGCAGCACCCTGACAGATCAGCCCCAGCATTTT. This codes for CASSTLTDQPQHF. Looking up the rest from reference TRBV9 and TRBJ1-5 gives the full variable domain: DSGVTQTPKHLITATGQRVTLRCSPRSGDLSVYWYQQSLDQGLQFLIQYYNGEERAKGNILERFSAQQFPDLHSELNLSSLELGDSALYFCASSTLTDQPQHFGDGTRLSIL.

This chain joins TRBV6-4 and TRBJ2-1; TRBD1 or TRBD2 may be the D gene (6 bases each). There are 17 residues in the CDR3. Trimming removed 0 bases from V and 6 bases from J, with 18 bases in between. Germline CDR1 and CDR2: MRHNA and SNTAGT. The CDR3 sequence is CASSDSCGGLGGNEQFF. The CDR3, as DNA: TGTGCCAGCAGTGACTCGTGTGGGGGGCTTGGGGGCAATGAGCAGTTCTTC.

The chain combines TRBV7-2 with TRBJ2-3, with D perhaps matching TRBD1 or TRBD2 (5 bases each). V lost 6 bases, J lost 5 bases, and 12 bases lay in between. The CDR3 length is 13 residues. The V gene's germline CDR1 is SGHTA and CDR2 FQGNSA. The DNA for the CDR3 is TGTGCCAGCAGTTCAGGGAGTGGAGATACGCAGTATTTT. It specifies CASSSGSGDTQYF.

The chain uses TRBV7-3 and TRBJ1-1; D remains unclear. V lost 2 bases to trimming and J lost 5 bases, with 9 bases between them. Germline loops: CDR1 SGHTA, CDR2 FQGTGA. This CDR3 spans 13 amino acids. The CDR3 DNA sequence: TGTGCCAGCAGCTTACTCAGTCAAACTGAAGCTTTCTTT. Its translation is CASSLLSQTEAFF. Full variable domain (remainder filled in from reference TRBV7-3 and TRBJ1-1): GAGVSQTPSNKVTEKGKYVELRCDPISGHTALYWYRQSLGQGPEFLIYFQGTGAADDSGLPNDRFFAVRPEGSVSTLKIQRTERGDSAVYLCASSLLSQTEAFFGQGTRLTVV.

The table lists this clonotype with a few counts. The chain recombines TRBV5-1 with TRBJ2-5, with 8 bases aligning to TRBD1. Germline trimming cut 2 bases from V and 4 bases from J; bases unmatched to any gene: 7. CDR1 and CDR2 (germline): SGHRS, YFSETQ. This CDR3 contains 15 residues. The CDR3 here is CASSFRQGYPETQYF. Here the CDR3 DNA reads TGCGCCAGCAGCTTCCGACAGGGGTACCCAGAGACCCAGTACTTC.

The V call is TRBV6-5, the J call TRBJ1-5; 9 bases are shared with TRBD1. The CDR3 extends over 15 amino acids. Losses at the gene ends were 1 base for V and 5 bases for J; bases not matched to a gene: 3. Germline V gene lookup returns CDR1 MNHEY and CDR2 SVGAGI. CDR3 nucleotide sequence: TGTGCCAGCAGTTACTTACAGGGGGCGGATCAGCCCCAGCATTTT. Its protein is CASSYLQGADQPQHF.

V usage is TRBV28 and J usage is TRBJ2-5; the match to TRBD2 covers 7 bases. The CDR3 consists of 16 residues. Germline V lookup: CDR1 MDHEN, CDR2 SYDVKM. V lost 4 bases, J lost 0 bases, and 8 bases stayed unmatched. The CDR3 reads CASSWASGVYQETQYF. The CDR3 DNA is TGTGCCAGCAGTTGGGCTAGCGGCGTGTACCAAGAGACCCAGTACTTC.

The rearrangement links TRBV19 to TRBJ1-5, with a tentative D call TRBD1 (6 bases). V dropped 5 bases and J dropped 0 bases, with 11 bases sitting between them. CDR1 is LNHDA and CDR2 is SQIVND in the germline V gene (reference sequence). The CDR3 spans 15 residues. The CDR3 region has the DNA TGTGCCAGTAGTGGCGGACAGCATAGCAATCAGCCCCAGCATTTT. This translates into CASSGGQHSNQPQHF.

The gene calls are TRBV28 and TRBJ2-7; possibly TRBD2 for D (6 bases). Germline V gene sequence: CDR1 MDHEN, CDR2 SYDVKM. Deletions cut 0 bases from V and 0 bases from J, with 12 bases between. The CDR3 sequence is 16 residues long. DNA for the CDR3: TGTGCCAGCAGTTTATGGGCTTGGAGGGCCTCCTACGAGCAGTACTTC. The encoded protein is CASSLWAWRASYEQYF.

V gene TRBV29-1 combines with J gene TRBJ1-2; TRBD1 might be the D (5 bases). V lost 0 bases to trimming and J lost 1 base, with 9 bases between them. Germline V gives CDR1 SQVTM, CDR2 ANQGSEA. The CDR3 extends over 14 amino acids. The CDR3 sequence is CSVEDRVFNYGYTF. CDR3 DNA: TGCAGCGTTGAAGACAGGGTTTTTAACTATGGCTACACCTTC.

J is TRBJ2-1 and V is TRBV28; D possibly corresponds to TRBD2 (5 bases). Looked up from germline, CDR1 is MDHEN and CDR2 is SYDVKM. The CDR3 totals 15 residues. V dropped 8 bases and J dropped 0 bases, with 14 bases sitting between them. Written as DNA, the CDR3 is TGTGCCAGCCTTTCTCGAGGGTCCTCCTACAATGAGCAGTTCTTC. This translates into CASLSRGSSYNEQFF.

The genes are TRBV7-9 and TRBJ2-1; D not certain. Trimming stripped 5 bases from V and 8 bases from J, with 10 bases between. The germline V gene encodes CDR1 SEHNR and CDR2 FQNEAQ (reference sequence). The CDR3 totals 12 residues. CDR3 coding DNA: TGTGCCAGCAGCGTTTGGCCCCATGAGCAGTTCTTC. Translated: CASSVWPHEQFF.

The CDR3 sequence: CASRPRLNTGELFF. CDR3 nucleotide sequence: TGTGCCAGCCGACCTCGATTGAACACCGGGGAGCTGTTTTTT. The rearrangement links TRBV2 to TRBJ2-2; D is undetermined. This CDR3 region has 14 residues. Germline V gives CDR1 SNHLY, CDR2 FYNNEI. The V gene lost 8 bases and the J gene lost 1 base, with 11 bases spanning the gap.

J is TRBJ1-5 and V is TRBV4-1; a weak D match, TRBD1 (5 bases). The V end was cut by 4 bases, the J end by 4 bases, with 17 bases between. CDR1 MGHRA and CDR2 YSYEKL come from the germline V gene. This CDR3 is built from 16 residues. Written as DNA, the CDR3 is TGCGCCAGCAGCCTTGTAAGGGGAGGAGGAAATCAGCCCCAGCATTTT. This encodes CASSLVRGGGNQPQHF.

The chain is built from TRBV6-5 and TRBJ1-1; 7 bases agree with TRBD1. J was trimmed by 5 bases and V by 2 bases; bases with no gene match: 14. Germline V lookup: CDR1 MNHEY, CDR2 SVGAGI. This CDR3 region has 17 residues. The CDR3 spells CASSYPMDRPGETEAFF. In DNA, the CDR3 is TGTGCCAGCAGTTACCCAATGGACAGGCCGGGGGAGACTGAAGCTTTCTTT.

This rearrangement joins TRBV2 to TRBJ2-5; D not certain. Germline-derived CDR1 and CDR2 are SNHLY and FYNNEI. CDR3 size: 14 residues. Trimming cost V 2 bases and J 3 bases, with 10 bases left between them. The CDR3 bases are TGTGCCAGCAGTGAACCCAGGTTCAAAGAGACCCAGTACTTC. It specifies CASSEPRFKETQYF.

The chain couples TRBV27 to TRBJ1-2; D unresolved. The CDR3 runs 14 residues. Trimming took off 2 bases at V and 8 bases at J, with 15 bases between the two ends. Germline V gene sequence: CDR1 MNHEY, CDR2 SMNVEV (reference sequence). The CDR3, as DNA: TGTGCCAGCAGTTTAATCTGGTCGAGGGAGGGCTACACCTTC. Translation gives CASSLIWSREGYTF.

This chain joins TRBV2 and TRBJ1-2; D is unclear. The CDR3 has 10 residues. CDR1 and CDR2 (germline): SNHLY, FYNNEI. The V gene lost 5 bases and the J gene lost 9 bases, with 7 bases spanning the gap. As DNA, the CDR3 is TGTGCCAGCAGTACCGGCCGCTACACCTTC. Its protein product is CASSTGRYTF.

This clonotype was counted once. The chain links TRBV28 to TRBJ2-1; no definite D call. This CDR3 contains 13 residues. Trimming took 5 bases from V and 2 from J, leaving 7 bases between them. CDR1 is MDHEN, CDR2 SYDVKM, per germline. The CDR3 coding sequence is TGTGCCAGCAGTCCGCCCACCTACAATGAGCAGTTCTTC. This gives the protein CASSPPTYNEQFF.

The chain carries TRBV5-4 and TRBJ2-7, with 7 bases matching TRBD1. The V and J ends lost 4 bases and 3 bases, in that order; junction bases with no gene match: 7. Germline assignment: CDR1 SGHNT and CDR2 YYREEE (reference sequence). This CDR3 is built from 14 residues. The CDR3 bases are TGTGCCAGCAGCCCTCGGGACAGAGACTACGAGCAGTACTTC. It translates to CASSPRDRDYEQYF.

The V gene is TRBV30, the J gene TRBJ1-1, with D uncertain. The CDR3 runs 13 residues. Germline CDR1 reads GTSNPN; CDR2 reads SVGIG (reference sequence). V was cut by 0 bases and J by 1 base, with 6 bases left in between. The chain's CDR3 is CAWSVGRNTEAFF. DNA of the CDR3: TGTGCCTGGAGTGTAGGGAGGAACACTGAAGCTTTCTTT.